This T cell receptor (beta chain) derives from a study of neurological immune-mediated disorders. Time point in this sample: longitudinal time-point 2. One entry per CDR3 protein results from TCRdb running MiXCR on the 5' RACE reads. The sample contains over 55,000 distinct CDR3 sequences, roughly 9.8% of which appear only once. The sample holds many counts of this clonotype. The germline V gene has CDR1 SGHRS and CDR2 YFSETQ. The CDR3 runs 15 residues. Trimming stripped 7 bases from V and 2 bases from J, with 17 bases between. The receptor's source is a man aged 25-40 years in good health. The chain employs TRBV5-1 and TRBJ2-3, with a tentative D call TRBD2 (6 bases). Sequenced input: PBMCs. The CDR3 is CASGDAGPHTDTQYF. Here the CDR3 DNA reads TGCGCCAGCGGTGATGCGGGACCACACACAGATACGCAGTATTTT.